This T cell receptor beta chain is drawn from a study of shared clonotypes between healthy human individuals. Notes on the study in general: Relative to their counterparts shared across all four donors, non-shared clonotypes exhibited diminished generation probabilities. Among the subsets, naive ones generally showed larger estimated richness than memory ones.

This CDR3 has 17 residues. V lost 4 bases to trimming and J lost 7 bases; unmatched junction nucleotides: 16. From germline, CDR1 is LNHDA and CDR2 SQIVND (reference sequence). Only in-frame clones appear in the TCRdb table, and some are missing; sequencing was by immunoSEQ multiplex PCR. The sample carries over 2 million clones, less than 95% recorded once. As concerns this clone: Its antigen is undetermined.

This clonotype was obtained from a man younger than 30 in good health. Some clones in this sample may be carry-over from other donors' samples. The chain links TRBV19 to TRBJ2-1, with 7 bases matching TRBD2. The sequenced sample consisted of naive CD4+ T cells from PBMCs. Subset of the sample: CD45RA+ positively selected. Here the CDR3 DNA reads TGTGCCAGTAGTACCCCCGTGTCGGGGGGAAAAAAAAATGAGCAGTTCTTC. It encodes CASSTPVSGGKKNEQFF.